This T cell receptor (beta chain) was obtained from a study of blood T cell repertoires in COVID-19. This CDR3 has 16 residues. Germline loops: CDR1 LGHNA, CDR2 YSLEER. V lost 4 bases and J 0 bases, leaving 16 bases between the germline ends. In the authors' workflow: Quantification of nucleated cells was approximated via reference gene primer amplification. Using immunoSEQ multiplex PCR, the repertoire was profiled, and TCRdb retains in-frame clones only, with some absent. Clone size and V and J calls were adopted from that table, with D and trimming inferred from the DNA. The repertoire holds about 160,000 clones, with more than 75% as singletons.

This receptor was identified in a woman in her fifties or sixties who had recovered from COVID-19. Material: PBMCs or T cells enriched from blood (not recorded which). The rearrangement links TRBV4-3 to TRBJ2-7, with D possibly being TRBD1 (7 bases). CDR3 sequence (DNA): TGCGCCAGCAGCCGGACTACAGGGACAGTCTCCTACGAGCAGTACTTC. As protein: CASSRTTGTVSYEQYF.